Following are 24 T cell receptor beta chains from one sample sequenced in a study of blood T cells in healthy people across ages. Combining a sample-barcoded 5' primer with a J-beta primer mix, a second PCR ran for roughly 7 to 12 cycles. TCRdb re-called the 5' RACE reads through MiXCR, storing one row per CDR3 protein. Of 900,000 to 950,000 distinct CDR3 sequences listed, 25% to 35% are singletons. The same data also contributed to another study, on T cells of mothers and their children.

The source material was blood. These receptors were obtained from a woman aged 40 to 50 in good health.

This clonotype has a count of ten or more. The chain joins TRBV15 to TRBJ2-3; maybe TRBD2 (5 bases). Looked up from germline, CDR1 is LNHNV and CDR2 is YYDKDF (reference sequence). The CDR3 loop spans 16 amino acids. The V end was cut by 3 bases, the J end by 6 bases, with 19 bases between. CDR3 sequence: CATSRPGSGNRDTQYF. DNA of the CDR3: TGTGCCACCAGCAGGCCGGGAAGCGGAAATCGTGATACGCAGTATTTT. The variable domain in full, with the rest retrieved from reference TRBV15 and TRBJ2-3, is DAMVIQNPRYQVTQFGKPVTLSCSQTLNHNVMYWYQQKSSQAPKLLFHYYDKDFNNEADTPDNFQSRRPNTSFCFLDIRSPGLGDTAMYLCATSRPGSGNRDTQYFGPGTRLTVL.

J is TRBJ2-7 and V is TRBV7-9; no reliable D call. V was shortened by 11 bases and J by 4 bases, with 21 bases between the two germline ends. There are 14 residues in the CDR3. Germline-derived CDR1 and CDR2 are SEHNR and FQNEAQ (reference sequence). This CDR3 is CAGSKDRFSYEQYF. The CDR3 coding sequence is TGTGCCGGTTCCAAAGACCGCTTTTCATACGAGCAGTACTTC.

The table lists this clonotype with a few counts. Written as DNA, the CDR3 is TGTGCCAGCAGTTTATTCCCGGGAGGGTCCTATGGCTACACCTTC. Protein product: CASSLFPGGSYGYTF. This chain connects TRBV28 to TRBJ1-2; D ambiguous. Trimming cost V 1 base and J 4 bases, with 13 bases left between them. CDR1 is MDHEN and CDR2 is SYDVKM in the germline V gene. CDR3 length: 15 residues.

In this sample, this clonotype turned up many times. The chain's CDR3 is CASSLAEGANVLTF. DNA for the CDR3: TGTGCCAGCAGCTTAGCTGAGGGGGCCAACGTCCTGACTTTC. This sequence joins TRBV7-9 and TRBJ2-6; unclear D gene. CDR3 size: 14 residues. With 0 bases removed from V and 4 bases from J, the gap between germline ends came to 4 bases. The germline V gene encodes CDR1 SEHNR and CDR2 FQNEAQ (reference sequence).

The chain carries TRBV20-1 and TRBJ2-5; weak D call: TRBD1 (6 bases). V was trimmed by 0 bases and J by 7 bases, leaving 15 bases between them. CDR3 length: 14 residues. CDR1 is DFQATT, CDR2 SNEGSKA, per germline (reference sequence). As DNA, the CDR3 is TGCAGTGCTAGAGAAAAGGGGGACCCGAGGACCCAGTACTTC. As protein: CSAREKGDPRTQYF.

This chain connects TRBV7-9 to TRBJ1-1; D not certain. Germline lookup yields CDR1 SEHNR and CDR2 FQNEAQ (reference sequence). The CDR3 length is 15 residues. V was cut by 0 bases and J by 3 bases, with 11 bases left in between. CDR3 bases: TGTGCCAGCAGCTTAGCTGGCAGCCGGGACACTGAAGCTTTCTTT. Translation: CASSLAGSRDTEAFF.

This clonotype was seen only a few times. A much larger clone lies a single base off, so this may be a read error. The chain employs TRBV7-2 and TRBJ1-1; perhaps TRBD1 as D (6 bases). The germline V and J ends were trimmed by 1 base and 10 bases, with 10 bases remaining between them. This CDR3 region has 12 residues. Germline lookup yields CDR1 SGHTA and CDR2 FQGNSA. CDR3 in DNA: TGTGCCAGCAGCTTAGAAGGGGGTCGAGCTTTCTTT. Its protein product is CASSLEGGRAFF.

This clonotype occurred a few times. This chain links TRBV11-2 with TRBJ1-1; 7 bases match TRBD1. The germline V gene has CDR1 SGHAT and CDR2 FQNNGV. The CDR3 sequence is 15 residues long. Trimming removed 6 bases from V and 3 bases from J; junction bases left unmatched: 10. The CDR3 DNA sequence: TGTGCCAGCAGACTTGTCTCCGGGACAGACACTGAAGCTTTCTTT. Its translation is CASRLVSGTDTEAFF. The full variable domain, in which reference TRBV11-2 and TRBJ1-1 provide the parts outside the CDR3, is EAGVAQSPRYKIIEKRQSVAFWCNPISGHATLYWYQQILGQGPKLLIQFQNNGVVDDSQLPKDRFSAERLKGVDSTLKIQPAKLEDSAVYLCASRLVSGTDTEAFFGQGTRLTVV.

In regard to this clonotype: Just one base apart from a much larger clone, this may be a read error. The rearrangement uses TRBV29-1 and TRBJ2-5, with TRBD1 matching 8 bases. The CDR3 loop spans 13 amino acids. The V and J ends lost 7 bases and 11 bases, in that order; junction bases with no gene match: 15. Looked up from germline, CDR1 is SQVTM and CDR2 is ANQGSEA. Here the CDR3 DNA reads TGCAGCGCTCGGACAGGGAATATCAATGAGCAGTACTTC. Translating it yields CSARTGNINEQYF.

This clonotype has just one count. A read error is possible here, since a much larger clone lies one base away. The J gene is TRBJ2-1, the V gene TRBV11-1; possibly TRBD1 for D (6 bases). This CDR3 is 14 amino acids long. Germline V gene data show CDR1 as SGHAT and CDR2 as FQDESV (reference sequence). The CDR3 coding sequence is TGTACCAGCAGCTCAATGGACAGCCACAATGAGCAGTTCTTC. Translated: CTSSSMDSHNEQFF.

This clonotype has at least ten counts. This chain joins TRBV2 and TRBJ2-1; 9 bases are shared with TRBD2. CDR1 and CDR2 (germline): SNHLY, FYNNEI. The V and J ends lost 5 bases and 5 bases, in that order; junction bases with no gene match: 16. This CDR3 comprises 18 residues. The CDR3 is CASSTPAGGTSLDNEQFF. In DNA, the CDR3 is TGTGCCAGCAGTACCCCCGCGGGAGGGACTTCCCTAGACAATGAGCAGTTCTTC.

In this sample, this clonotype turned up many times. The V gene is TRBV5-6, the J gene TRBJ1-2, with D possibly matching TRBD1 (5 bases). The V gene's germline CDR1 is SGHDT and CDR2 YYEEEE. Trimming cost V 0 bases and J 7 bases, with 13 bases left between them. This CDR3 spans 14 amino acids. CDR3 amino acids: CASSLGDRPPGYTF. The CDR3 bases are TGTGCCAGCAGCTTGGGGGACCGACCCCCTGGCTACACCTTC. Supplemented by reference TRBV5-6 and TRBJ1-2, the full variable domain reads DAGVTQSPTHLIKTRGQQVTLRCSPKSGHDTVSWYQQALGQGPQFIFQYYEEEERQRGNFPDRFSGHQFPNYSSELNVNALLLGDSALYLCASSLGDRPPGYTFGSGTRLTVV.

This clonotype was counted between two and nine times. The chain recombines TRBV7-8 with TRBJ1-1; no firm D call. V lost 7 bases, J lost 6 bases, and 18 bases lay in between. Per germline, CDR1 SGHVS and CDR2 FQNEAQ. This CDR3 has 14 residues. CDR3 residues: CASNPAGGTPEAFF. CDR3 DNA: TGTGCCAGCAACCCCGCGGGAGGTACGCCTGAAGCTTTCTTT. Complete variable domain (other parts from reference TRBV7-8 and TRBJ1-1): GAGVSQSPRYKVAKRGQDVALRCDPISGHVSLFWYQQALGQGPEFLTYFQNEAQLDKSGLPSDRFFAERPEGSVSTLKIQRTQQEDSAVYLCASNPAGGTPEAFFGQGTRLTVV.

This clonotype came up many times. The rearrangement uses TRBV7-2 and TRBJ2-1, with D possibly matching TRBD2 (6 bases). The CDR3 is made up of 12 amino acids. The V end lost 6 bases, the J end lost 9 bases, and 12 bases lay between the germline ends. Looked up from germline, CDR1 is SGHTA and CDR2 is FQGNSA. This CDR3 is CASSSGTLEQFF. CDR3 nucleotide sequence: TGTGCCAGCAGTTCAGGGACTCTTGAGCAGTTCTTC.

This clonotype was recorded a few times. The rearrangement links TRBV20-1 to TRBJ2-7, with 10 bases fitting TRBD2. Germline assignment: CDR1 DFQATT and CDR2 SNEGSKA (reference sequence). Trimming took 5 bases from V and 5 from J; bases not matched to a gene: 9. The CDR3 extends over 14 amino acids. The CDR3 DNA reads TGCAGTGCTCACTACACTAGCGGGAAAAACGAGCAGTACTTC. Its protein product is CSAHYTSGKNEQYF.

The chain combines TRBV7-2 with TRBJ1-1; D is undetermined. Looked up from germline, CDR1 is SGHTA and CDR2 is FQGNSA. This CDR3 region has 16 residues. Trimming cost V 4 bases and J 4 bases, with 19 bases left between them. Here the CDR3 DNA reads TGTGCCAGCAGCTCACAGCCAAATAGATTGGCCACTGAAGCTTTCTTT. As protein: CASSSQPNRLATEAFF.

This clonotype has just a few counts. This sequence joins TRBV20-1 and TRBJ2-1; 12 bases line up with TRBD2. Trimming removed 3 bases from V and 8 bases from J; junction bases left unmatched: 8. CDR3 length equals 15 residues. Germline assignment: CDR1 DFQATT and CDR2 SNEGSKA (reference sequence). For the CDR3, the DNA is TGCAGTGCTAGGATAGCTAGCGGGGGGGCCCATGAGCAGTTCTTC. This encodes CSARIASGGAHEQFF.

In its sample, this clonotype was seen many times. The J gene is TRBJ2-7, the V gene TRBV29-1; D may match TRBD1 or TRBD2 (5 bases each). V was clipped by 7 bases and J by 3 bases, with 13 bases between them. From germline, CDR1 is SQVTM and CDR2 ANQGSEA. This CDR3 region has 12 residues. CDR3 protein: CSGIRDGYEQYF. The CDR3 coding sequence is TGCAGCGGAATCCGGGACGGCTACGAGCAGTACTTC.

The rearrangement uses TRBV11-2 and TRBJ1-4; 8 positions match TRBD1. CDR3 size: 15 residues. Germline CDR1 reads SGHAT; CDR2 reads FQNNGV. With V trimmed by 5 bases and J by 5 bases, 7 bases remained unmatched. CDR3 in amino acids: CASSPTRTGNEKLFF. The CDR3 region has the DNA TGTGCCAGCAGCCCCACCCGGACAGGGAATGAAAAACTGTTTTTT.

In this sample, this clonotype turned up many times. This chain connects TRBV19 to TRBJ2-1; 7 bases align to TRBD2. V was clipped by 5 bases and J by 2 bases; unmatched bases: 6. The CDR3 spans 15 residues. The germline V gene has CDR1 LNHDA and CDR2 SQIVND (reference sequence). CDR3 nucleotides: TGTGCCAGTAGTCCAGTGGCGGGGGCCTACAATGAGCAGTTCTTC. This translates into CASSPVAGAYNEQFF.

V usage is TRBV7-2 and J usage is TRBJ2-1; 15 bases agree with TRBD2. V shed 0 bases, J shed 7 bases, and the junction held 4 bases outside the gene matches. There are 17 residues in the CDR3. CDR1 is SGHTA, CDR2 FQGNSA, per germline. The DNA for the CDR3 is TGTGCCAGCAGCTTAGCCGGGACTAGCGGGGGGCAAAATGAGCAGTTCTTC. Its translation: CASSLAGTSGGQNEQFF.

This clonotype has ten or more counts. The gene calls are TRBV28 and TRBJ2-5; TRBD1 might be the D (5 bases). CDR1 and CDR2 from the germline V gene are MDHEN and SYDVKM. The CDR3 has 14 amino acids. V was trimmed by 3 bases and J by 5 bases, leaving 13 bases between them. This chain's CDR3 is CASSFLAGKETQYF. CDR3 bases: TGTGCCAGCAGTTTCCTCGCAGGGAAGGAGACCCAGTACTTC.

This clonotype was recorded once. The J gene is TRBJ1-1, the V gene TRBV12-3 or TRBV12-4; D unresolved. The CDR3 has 14 amino acids. The V gene lost 3 bases and the J gene lost 4 bases, with 12 bases spanning the gap. In DNA form, the CDR3 reads TGTGCCAGCAGTTTTCGAATGTTGGCCACTGAAGCTTTCTTT. Protein product: CASSFRMLATEAFF.

The chain combines TRBV20-1 with TRBJ2-1; D may be TRBD1 or TRBD2 (5 bases each). The J call may be in error: the DNA end matches TRBJ2-7 better. The CDR3 is made up of 14 amino acids. Germline V lookup: CDR1 DFQATT, CDR2 SNEGSKA (reference sequence). The CDR3 loop is CSARDRDLYNEQYF. Written as DNA, the CDR3 is TGCAGTGCTAGAGACCGGGACCTCTACAATGAGCAGTACTTC.